Presented here are 14 T cell receptor beta chains from one specimen sequenced in a study of T cells in Graves' hyperthyroidism and ophthalmopathy. Amplification of TCR beta CDR3 regions was performed using RNA transcripts as template. First-round RT-PCR with HTBI primers amplified the TCR CDR3 region. Via MiXCR, TCRdb re-called the multiplex PCR reads, giving one row per CDR3 protein. Of fewer than 900,000 distinct CDR3 sequences in the sample, around 17% were seen once. The sequencing input was blood. The receptors stem from a man younger than 30 with Graves' hyperthyroidism.

This clonotype was observed a handful of times. This chain joins TRBV30 and TRBJ1-1; D is perhaps TRBD1 (6 bases). The CDR3 sequence is 14 residues long. V was shortened by 7 bases and J by 0 bases, with 15 bases between the two germline ends. Germline CDR1 is GTSNPN and CDR2 is SVGIG (reference sequence). The CDR3 sequence: CALTRTAVNTEAFF. CDR3 sequence (DNA): TGTGCCTTAACAAGGACAGCAGTGAACACTGAAGCTTTCTTT.

Many counts were recorded for this clonotype. The chain carries TRBV6-1 and TRBJ2-1; a weak D match, TRBD1 (5 bases). V was cut by 7 bases and J by 5 bases, with 12 bases left in between. Looked up from germline, CDR1 is MNHNS and CDR2 is SASEGT. The CDR3 has 13 residues. This CDR3 reads CASTTVPNNEQFF. CDR3 DNA sequence: TGTGCCAGCACGACAGTACCGAACAATGAGCAGTTCTTC.

Worth noting for this clonotype: This sequence may be a read error, since a much larger clone differs from it by one base. The missing conserved phenylalanine or tryptophan at the end of this CDR3 makes a read error likely. The rearrangement links TRBV18 to TRBJ1-1; tentatively, D is TRBD1 (5 bases). V was cut by 2 bases and J by 4 bases, with 14 bases left in between. Germline V lookup: CDR1 KGHSH, CDR2 LQKENI. The CDR3 consists of 15 residues. For the CDR3, the DNA is TGTGCCAGCTCACCATCGGTCCAGGGTTCCACTGAAGCTTTCCTT. It codes for CASSPSVQGSTEAFL.

A few counts support this clonotype. V usage is TRBV19 and J usage is TRBJ1-5; D unresolved. Trimming pared 5 bases from V and 6 bases from J, leaving 17 bases between. Per the germline V gene, CDR1 is LNHDA and CDR2 is SQIVND (reference sequence). The CDR3 runs to 15 residues. The CDR3 spells CASSPLWPEGQPQHF. The CDR3, as DNA: TGTGCCAGTAGTCCTTTGTGGCCGGAGGGTCAGCCCCAGCATTTT.

In this sample, this clonotype turned up many times. This chain links TRBV6-2 or TRBV6-3 with TRBJ2-1, with 12 bases fitting TRBD2. CDR1 and CDR2 (germline): MNHEY, SVGEGT. V lost 4 bases and J lost 4; bases outside the gene matches: 2. CDR3 length equals 15 residues. CDR3 DNA sequence: TGTGCCAGCAGTTGGGGACTAGCGGGTTACAATGAGCAGTTCTTC. Its translation: CASSWGLAGYNEQFF.

The V and J genes are TRBV12-3 or TRBV12-4 and TRBJ2-3; tentatively, D is TRBD1 (6 bases). The V gene lost 6 bases and the J gene lost 6 bases, with 16 bases spanning the gap. The CDR3 consists of 14 residues. CDR3 nucleotides: TGTGCCAGCAGGGACCCCTCAGGGGCGGATACGCAGTATTTT. Its protein is CASRDPSGADTQYF.

Ten or more counts support this clonotype. The chain uses TRBV18 and TRBJ2-3, with D tentatively TRBD1 (6 bases). Deletions cut 2 bases from V and 1 base from J, with 13 bases between. The CDR3 totals 16 residues. From germline, CDR1 is KGHSH and CDR2 LQKENI. Written as DNA, the CDR3 is TGTGCCAGCTCACCAAGGGCCAGGGGTGGCACAGATACGCAGTATTTT. Its translation: CASSPRARGGTDTQYF. Complete variable domain (other parts from reference TRBV18 and TRBJ2-3): NAGVMQNPRHLVRRRGQEARLRCSPMKGHSHVYWYRQLPEEGLKFMVYLQKENIIDESGMPKERFSAEFPKEGPSILRIQQVVRGDSAAYFCASSPRARGGTDTQYFGPGTRLTVL.

The J gene is TRBJ1-2, the V gene TRBV6-1; a possible D gene is TRBD1 (5 bases). V gave up 5 bases and J gave up 7 bases, with 17 bases separating them. There are 14 residues in the CDR3. CDR1 is MNHNS and CDR2 is SASEGT in the germline V gene. The CDR3 DNA reads TGTGCCAGCAGTCCCGGGGGGGAGGGTGGTGGCTACACCTTC. Its translation: CASSPGGEGGGYTF.

The sample holds many counts of this clonotype. V is TRBV28 and J is TRBJ2-7; TRBD1 matches 7 bases. The CDR3 has 15 residues. CDR1 is MDHEN and CDR2 is SYDVKM in the germline V gene. V lost 7 bases and J lost 4; bases outside the gene matches: 13. This CDR3 is CASTPPGQNLYEQYF. The CDR3 bases are TGTGCCAGCACGCCCCCGGGACAGAACTTGTACGAGCAGTACTTC.

This clonotype was counted a single time. As DNA, the CDR3 is TGTGCCACCAGTGGCCCGGGCAGGGGAGGAGAAAAACTGTTTTTT. It encodes CATSGPGRGGEKLFF. V usage is TRBV24-1 and J usage is TRBJ1-4; perhaps TRBD1 as D (6 bases). V gave up 5 bases and J gave up 8 bases, with 17 bases separating them. Per germline, CDR1 KGHDR and CDR2 SFDVKD. The CDR3 covers 15 residues.

This clonotype has more than one count but fewer than ten. V and J are TRBV6-1 and TRBJ1-2; D remains unclear. From germline, CDR1 is MNHNS and CDR2 SASEGT. V was cut by 1 base and J by 3 bases, with 9 bases left in between. CDR3 size: 14 residues. CDR3 amino acids: CASSEVGSDYGYTF. As DNA, the CDR3 is TGTGCCAGCAGTGAAGTGGGCAGCGACTATGGCTACACCTTC.

This clonotype occurred many times. The rearrangement joins TRBV12-3 or TRBV12-4 to TRBJ2-7; 7 bases are a match to TRBD1. V shed 5 bases, J shed 3 bases, and the junction held 7 bases outside the gene matches. The CDR3 contains 14 residues. This chain's CDR3 is CASSPDRAVYEQYF. The DNA of the CDR3 is TGTGCCAGCAGTCCCGACAGGGCCGTCTACGAGCAGTACTTC.

The V gene is TRBV7-2, the J gene TRBJ1-1; 7 bases align to TRBD1. Trimming took 2 bases from V and 0 from J; bases not matched to a gene: 6. Per germline, CDR1 SGHTA and CDR2 FQGNSA. The length of the CDR3 is 16 residues. The chain's CDR3 is CASSLYAGGMNTEAFF. The CDR3 nucleotides read TGTGCCAGCAGCTTATATGCAGGGGGTATGAACACTGAAGCTTTCTTT.

This clonotype was detected many times. The J gene is TRBJ2-3, the V gene TRBV20-1, with 9 nucleotides matching TRBD1. With V trimmed by 6 bases and J by 1 base, 5 bases remained unmatched. The CDR3 is made up of 14 amino acids. From germline, CDR1 is DFQATT and CDR2 SNEGSKA (reference sequence). CDR3 loop: CSAYRDRGTDTQYF. As DNA, the CDR3 is TGCAGTGCATACCGGGACAGGGGCACAGATACGCAGTATTTT.